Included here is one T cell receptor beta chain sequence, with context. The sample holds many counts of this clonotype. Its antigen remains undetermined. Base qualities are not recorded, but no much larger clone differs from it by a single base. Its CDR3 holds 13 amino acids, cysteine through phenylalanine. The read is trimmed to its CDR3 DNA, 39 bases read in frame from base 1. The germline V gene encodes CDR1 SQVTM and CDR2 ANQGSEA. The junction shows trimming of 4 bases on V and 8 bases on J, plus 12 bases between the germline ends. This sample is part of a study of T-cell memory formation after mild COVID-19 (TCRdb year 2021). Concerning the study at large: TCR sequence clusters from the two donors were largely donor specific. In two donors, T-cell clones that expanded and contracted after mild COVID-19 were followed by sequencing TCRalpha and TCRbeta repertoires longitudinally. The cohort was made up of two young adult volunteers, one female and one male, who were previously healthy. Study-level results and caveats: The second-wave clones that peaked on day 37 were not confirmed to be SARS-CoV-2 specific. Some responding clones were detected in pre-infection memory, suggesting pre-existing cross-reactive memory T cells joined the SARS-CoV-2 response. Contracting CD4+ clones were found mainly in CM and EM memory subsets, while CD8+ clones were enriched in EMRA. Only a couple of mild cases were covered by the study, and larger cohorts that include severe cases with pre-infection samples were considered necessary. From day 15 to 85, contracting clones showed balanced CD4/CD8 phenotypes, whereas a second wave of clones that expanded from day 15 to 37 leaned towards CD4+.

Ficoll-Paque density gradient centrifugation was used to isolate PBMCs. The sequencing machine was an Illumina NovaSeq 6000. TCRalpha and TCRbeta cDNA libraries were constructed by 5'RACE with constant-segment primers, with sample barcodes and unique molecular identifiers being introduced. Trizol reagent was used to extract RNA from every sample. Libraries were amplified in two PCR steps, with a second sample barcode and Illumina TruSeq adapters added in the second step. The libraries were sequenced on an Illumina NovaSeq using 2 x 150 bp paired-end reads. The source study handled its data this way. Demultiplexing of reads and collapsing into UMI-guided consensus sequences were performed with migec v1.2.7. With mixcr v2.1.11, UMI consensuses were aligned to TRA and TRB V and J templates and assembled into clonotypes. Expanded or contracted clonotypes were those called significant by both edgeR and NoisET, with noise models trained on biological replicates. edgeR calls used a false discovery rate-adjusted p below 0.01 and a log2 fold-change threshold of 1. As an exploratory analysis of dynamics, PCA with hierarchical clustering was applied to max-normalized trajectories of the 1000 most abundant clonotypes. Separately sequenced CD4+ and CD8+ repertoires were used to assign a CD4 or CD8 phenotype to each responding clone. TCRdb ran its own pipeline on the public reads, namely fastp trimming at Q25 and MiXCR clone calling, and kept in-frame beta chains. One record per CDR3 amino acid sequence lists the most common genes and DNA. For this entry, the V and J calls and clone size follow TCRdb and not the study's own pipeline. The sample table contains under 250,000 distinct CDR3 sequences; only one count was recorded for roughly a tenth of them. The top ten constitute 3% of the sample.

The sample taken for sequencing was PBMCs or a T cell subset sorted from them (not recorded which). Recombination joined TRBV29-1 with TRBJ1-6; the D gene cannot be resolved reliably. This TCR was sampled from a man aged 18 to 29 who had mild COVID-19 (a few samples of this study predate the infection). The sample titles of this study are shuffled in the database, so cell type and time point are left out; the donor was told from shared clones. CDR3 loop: CSVGASSDSPLHF. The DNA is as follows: TGCAGCGTTGGTGCCAGCTCCGATTCACCCCTCCACTTT. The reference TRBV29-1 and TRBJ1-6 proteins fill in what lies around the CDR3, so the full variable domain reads SAVISQKPSRDICQRGTSLTIQCQVDSQVTMMFWYRQQPGQSLTLIATANQGSEATYESGFVIDKFPISRPNLTFSTLTVSNMSPEDSSIYLCSVGASSDSPLHFGNGTRLTVT.